The clone carrying this TCR beta chain was counted ten times or more. Its antigen is unknown. The study amplified TCR beta CDR3 regions using RNA transcripts. The authors performed first-round RT-PCR with HTBI primers and then a second-round multiplex PCR. A single record per CDR3 protein comes from TCRdb applying MiXCR to the multiplex PCR reads. The sample has 500,000 to 700,000 distinct CDR3 sequences; less than 45% are singletons. This entry is derived from a study of Graves' ophthalmopathy and Graves' hyperthyroidism. The CDR3 totals 17 residues. Trimming stripped 4 bases from V and 6 bases from J, with 23 bases between. Germline-derived CDR1 and CDR2 are SGDLS and YYNGEE. Findings of the study overall: Most expanded clonotypes from thyroid (those above 0.001 frequency) were also found in blood. Ophthalmopathy progression predictions by the model showed nearly 75% specificity and 70.59% sensitivity.

The authors enrolled newly diagnosed hyperthyroidism patients aged 18 to 65 with under 2 months' duration. Excluded were patients with other autoimmune diseases, uncontrolled infections, pregnancy or lactation. The chain is built from TRBV9 and TRBJ1-3; tentative D call: TRBD1 (6 bases). The sequenced sample consisted of peripheral blood or thyroid tissue (not recorded which). This sequence originates from an adult man with Graves' hyperthyroidism. DNA for the CDR3: TGTGCCAGCAGCTCCAAGGGGTCGGGGAGGGGGGCAAACACCATATATTTT. It is translated as CASSSKGSGRGANTIYF.